This T cell receptor beta chain originates from a study of Ad26.COV2.S vaccination and SARS-CoV-2 variants. Across the study: Intramuscularly, Ad26.COV2.S was given either once or twice, 56 days apart. Whole-study results and caveats: Similar non-spike TCR breadth was observed in recipients of vaccine and of placebo. Reports say spike-specific CD8+ and CD4+ T cell responses covered substantial breadth after vaccination.

The treatment denotes: about 20 received Ad26.COV2.S at low or high dose, single or two shots; 5 received placebo; per-sample allocation not given. On day 63 after the first injection, vaccine and placebo recipients gave samples. Recruitment in Boston yielded a donor of adult age, 18-55 years. A word on this clone: Its antigen is as yet unknown.

The repertoire was sequenced with immunoSEQ multiplex PCR; TCRdb's copy has only in-frame clones and lacks some. The table has roughly 380,000 clones, around nine tenths seen once. The CDR3 is 14 amino acids. CDR1 and CDR2 (germline): ENHRY, SYGVKD. V was shortened by 6 bases and J by 0 bases, with 12 bases between the two germline ends. The sample was peripheral blood, taken in a trial of Ad26.COV2.S vaccine versus placebo. The chain joins TRBV10-3 to TRBJ2-7; D might be TRBD1 (6 bases). The receptor's source is a person aged 18-65 years who received the Ad26.COV2.S COVID-19 vaccine or a placebo. The CDR3 loop is CAIRTTGISYEQYF. The CDR3 DNA follows: TGTGCCATCAGGACGACAGGAATCTCCTACGAGCAGTACTTC.